The clone carrying this T cell receptor beta chain was observed a handful of times. As yet, its antigen is unknown. The primer mix had 60 Vbeta and 13 Jbeta primers. The repertoire was sequenced with immunoSEQ multiplex PCR; TCRdb's copy has only in-frame clones and lacks some. The sample shows tens of thousands of clones, about 79% of them seen only once. This sample is drawn from a study of cytomegalovirus exposure and HLA in healthy donors. Regarding the study as a whole: In a later analysis, parvovirus B19, influenza, CMV and Epstein-Barr virus appeared linked to several top co-occurrence clusters.

With 1 base removed from V and 7 bases from J, the gap between germline ends came to 13 bases. The CDR3 has 14 amino acids. Per germline, CDR1 SEHNR and CDR2 FQNEAQ (reference sequence). The material sequenced was PBMCs. The V gene is TRBV7-9, the J gene TRBJ1-2, with D perhaps TRBD1 (5 bases). The clonotype comes from an older man in good health and CMV-seropositive. The CDR3 coding sequence is TGTGCCAGCAGCTTAGGTTTCCGGGACTTTGGCTACACCTTC. Its protein is CASSLGFRDFGYTF.